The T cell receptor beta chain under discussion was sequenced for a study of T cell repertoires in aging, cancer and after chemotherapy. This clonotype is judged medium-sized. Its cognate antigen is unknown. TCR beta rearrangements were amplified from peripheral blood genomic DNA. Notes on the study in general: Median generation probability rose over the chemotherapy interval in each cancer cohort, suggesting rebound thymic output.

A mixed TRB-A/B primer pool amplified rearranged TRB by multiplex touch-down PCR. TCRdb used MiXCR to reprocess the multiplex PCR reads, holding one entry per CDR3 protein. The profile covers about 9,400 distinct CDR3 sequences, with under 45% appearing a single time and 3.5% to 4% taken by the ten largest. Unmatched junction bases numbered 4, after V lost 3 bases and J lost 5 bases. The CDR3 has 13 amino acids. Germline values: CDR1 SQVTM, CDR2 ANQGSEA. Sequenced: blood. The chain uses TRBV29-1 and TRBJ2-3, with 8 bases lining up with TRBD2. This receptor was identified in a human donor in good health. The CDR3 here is CSVDGGGGDTQYF. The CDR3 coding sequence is TGCAGCGTTGACGGGGGGGGTGGAGATACGCAGTATTTT.